The 15 T cell receptor beta chains reported below all come from one sample, sequenced in a study of response to subunit inactivated influenza vaccine (dated 2018 in TCRdb). The library was produced with RT-PCR. The sequencer listed for this sample is Illumina HiSeq 2500. TCRdb reprocessed the public reads (quality trimming at Q25 with fastp, clone calling with MiXCR) and kept in-frame beta chains. Rows are unified per CDR3 protein, each entry keeping the most common DNA and genes. The sample has hundreds of thousands of distinct CDR3 sequences on record, approximately 15% of them singletons. Approximately 7% of the sample lies in the top ten. The input for sequencing was PBMCs from blood, taken around two weeks before vaccination. These receptors were taken from a man in his forties or fifties who received an inactivated influenza vaccine. Donor details come from another sample of the same person, matched by shared clones.

This clonotype was observed a handful of times. CDR3 in amino acids: CSATSGNNEVTPNEQFF. The CDR3 nucleotides are TGCAGTGCTACGAGCGGGAACAACGAGGTCACCCCCAATGAGCAGTTCTTC. This chain joins TRBV20-1 and TRBJ2-1; 7 nucleotides agree with TRBD2. This CDR3 has 17 residues. Germline-derived CDR1 and CDR2 are DFQATT and SNEGSKA (reference sequence). The V gene end was trimmed by 4 bases and the J gene end by 6 bases; junction bases not matched to a gene: 18.

This clonotype was seen more than once but under ten times. This chain uses TRBV30 with TRBJ1-2; tentative D call: TRBD1 (6 bases). V dropped 0 bases and J dropped 0 bases, with 17 bases sitting between them. Germline V CDR1 and CDR2: GTSNPN, SVGIG (reference sequence). CDR3 length equals 17 residues. Written as DNA, the CDR3 is TGTGCCTGGAGTGTAGTTCGAAGGACAGCTGCTAACTATGGCTACACCTTC. Its protein is CAWSVVRRTAANYGYTF.

In this sample, this clonotype turned up many times. In nucleotides, the CDR3 is TGTGCCAGCAGTTTCCCCGGCAGTGTGCAGTACTTC. Translated, it gives CASSFPGSVQYF. V and J are TRBV12-3 or TRBV12-4 and TRBJ2-7; no reliable D call. The CDR3 spans 12 residues. The V and J ends lost 3 bases and 9 bases respectively, with 12 bases between them.

This clonotype was observed a few times. The chain uses TRBV7-8 and TRBJ2-1; tentatively, D is TRBD2 (7 bases). V was clipped by 1 base and J by 0 bases, with 13 bases between them. CDR3 size: 17 residues. Per the germline V gene, CDR1 is SGHVS and CDR2 is FQNEAQ. CDR3 sequence reads: CASSLGRGGSSYNEQFF. DNA of the CDR3: TGTGCCAGCAGCTTAGGACGCGGGGGCAGCTCCTACAATGAGCAGTTCTTC.

This clonotype was observed a few times. DNA for the CDR3: TGTGCCAGCAGCCGCCGGGGCACCACCTCCTACAATGAGCAGTTCTTC. Amino acids: CASSRRGTTSYNEQFF. The V call is TRBV12-3 or TRBV12-4, the J call TRBJ2-1, with D perhaps being TRBD1 or TRBD2 (5 bases each). V was pared by 6 bases and J by 0 bases, with 15 bases between. CDR3 size: 16 residues.

The DNA for the CDR3 is TGTGCCAGCTCACCACAGGATCTTGAGCAGTTCTTC. The encoded protein is CASSPQDLEQFF. The rearrangement joins TRBV18 to TRBJ2-1; no clear D. CDR1 KGHSH and CDR2 LQKENI come from the germline V gene. V was shortened by 1 base and J by 9 bases, with 7 bases between the two germline ends. The CDR3 runs 12 residues. Using reference TRBV18 and TRBJ2-1 for the parts outside the CDR3, the full variable domain is NAGVMQNPRHLVRRRGQEARLRCSPMKGHSHVYWYRQLPEEGLKFMVYLQKENIIDESGMPKERFSAEFPKEGPSILRIQQVVRGDSAAYFCASSPQDLEQFFGPGTRLTVL.

This clonotype was detected ten times or more. The chain uses TRBV7-7 and TRBJ2-1; 14 nucleotides line up with TRBD2. The CDR3 extends over 13 amino acids. Germline CDR1 and CDR2: SSHAT and FNYEAQ (reference sequence). The junction had 6 bases not matched to a gene; V was cut back by 5 bases and J by 15 bases. The CDR3 loop is CASSVGLAGEVFF. DNA of the CDR3: TGTGCCAGCAGCGTGGGACTAGCGGGAGAGGTGTTCTTC.

The CDR3 nucleotides read TGCGCCAGCAGCTTGTTTCCTCAAGGTAGCGGCTCCTACGAGCAGTACTTC. Translation gives CASSLFPQGSGSYEQYF. The V call is TRBV5-1, the J call TRBJ2-7, with D possibly TRBD2 on 6 matching bases. Germline values: CDR1 SGHRS, CDR2 YFSETQ. CDR3 length equals 17 residues. Trimming cost V 1 base and J 0 bases, with 17 bases left between them.

This clonotype was seen repeatedly, ten times or more. CDR3: CAISERYEQYF. As DNA, the CDR3 is TGTGCCATCAGTGAGCGCTACGAGCAGTACTTC. This chain links TRBV10-3 with TRBJ2-7, with D unresolved. The ends were cut back, 2 bases at V and 3 bases at J, with 2 bases in the middle. Germline V gene data show CDR1 as ENHRY and CDR2 as SYGVKD. The CDR3 covers 11 residues.

The rearrangement uses TRBV29-1 and TRBJ1-1; possible D gene TRBD1, 5 bases. Trimming shortened V by 2 bases and J by 3 bases, and 22 bases separated the two germline ends. The CDR3 totals 17 residues. The germline V gene has CDR1 SQVTM and CDR2 ANQGSEA. The CDR3 is CSVEKPGGAFLYTEAFF. CDR3 nucleotides: TGCAGCGTTGAAAAACCGGGGGGAGCATTTCTATACACTGAAGCTTTCTTT.

V is TRBV30 and J is TRBJ2-1, with TRBD2 matching 13 bases. This CDR3 contains 18 residues. J gave up 0 bases and V 0 bases, and 5 bases lay outside the gene matches. Germline CDR1 reads GTSNPN; CDR2 reads SVGIG (reference sequence). The CDR3 nucleotides read TGTGCCTGGAGTGTACTGGGACTAGCGGGGCTCTCCTACAATGAGCAGTTCTTC. This gives the protein CAWSVLGLAGLSYNEQFF.

The chain employs TRBV5-1 and TRBJ2-7, with TRBD1 matching 8 bases. Germline trimming cut 3 bases from V and 5 bases from J; bases unmatched to any gene: 10. Germline V gene data show CDR1 as SGHRS and CDR2 as YFSETQ. The CDR3 consists of 15 residues. The CDR3 loop reads CASSWASGQANEQYF. The DNA of the CDR3 is TGCGCCAGCAGCTGGGCATCGGGACAGGCCAACGAGCAGTACTTC.

The table lists this clonotype with a few counts. The chain recombines TRBV6-6 with TRBJ2-1; unclear D gene. The CDR3 length is 12 residues. V was trimmed by 5 bases and J by 10 bases, leaving 12 bases between them. Germline V CDR1 and CDR2: MNHNY, SVGAGI (reference sequence). The CDR3 loop reads CASSATAREQFF. CDR3 sequence (DNA): TGTGCCAGCAGTGCCACCGCGCGAGAGCAGTTCTTC.

A few counts support this clonotype. This chain connects TRBV6-2 or TRBV6-3 to TRBJ2-1; no reliable D call. The length of the CDR3 is 18 residues. Trimming cost V 2 bases and J 0 bases, with 17 bases left between them. The germline V gene has CDR1 MNHEY and CDR2 SVGEGT. The CDR3 spells CASSYPVPRTHSYNEQFF. Written as DNA, the CDR3 is TGTGCCAGCAGTTACCCCGTGCCCAGGACCCACTCCTACAATGAGCAGTTCTTC.

This clonotype was seen at least ten times. This chain joins TRBV12-3 or TRBV12-4 and TRBJ2-7; 9 positions agree with TRBD1. With 6 bases clipped from V and 0 bases from J, the junction kept 6 bases outside the gene matches. This CDR3 has 15 amino acids. Here the CDR3 DNA reads TGTGCCAGCAGCTCCGGGACAGGGCTCTCCTACGAGCAGTACTTC. It codes for CASSSGTGLSYEQYF.